This T cell receptor (beta chain) was captured in a study of sequential checkpoint blockade in melanoma. Across the study: Arm A got nivolumab then ipilimumab; arm B the reverse, 1:1. Each arm's sequence ended with maintenance nivolumab.

As for treatment: randomized to nivolumab then ipilimumab (arm A) or the reverse (arm B). DNA-damaging chemotherapy had not been given to any patient beforehand. Sorted cells were live CD3+CD8+, lacking CD19 and CD56, from PBMCs. The assay was immunoSEQ multiplex PCR, and TCRdb's table has in-frame clones only and misses some. The sample lists over 10,000 clones; around 70% were seen once. Germline V gene lookup returns CDR1 MNHNS and CDR2 SASEGT. The ends lost 5 bases at V and 2 bases at J; junction bases unmatched: 2. The CDR3 is 13 amino acids. The starting material was CD8+ T cells sorted from blood (inferred from file names), obtained from a patient given nivolumab and ipilimumab in sequence. The source of this sequence is a human donor with melanoma. V and J are TRBV6-1 and TRBJ1-2; 7 bases map to TRBD1. DNA for the CDR3: TGTGCCAGCAGTCAACAGGGGAACTATGGCTACACCTTC. Its protein is CASSQQGNYGYTF.